This TCR beta chain stems from a study of blood T cell repertoires in COVID-19. Turning to the study itself: The samples span acute and convalescent COVID-19 from the United States, Italy and Spain. PBMCs, B-cell-depleted T cells, or T cells provided the cDNA or gDNA that made up the material.

Source study methods: How many nucleated cells were present was estimated from reference gene primer amplification. TCRdb's table, derived via immunoSEQ multiplex PCR, lists solely in-frame clones and lacks some. The V and J calls and the clone size are those of that table, but D and trimming were determined from the DNA. The table records 150,000 to 200,000 clones, around 80% of them present only once. This CDR3 region has 16 residues. Between the trimmed V and J ends, which lost 5 bases and 7 bases, there was a span of 23 bases. Germline CDR1 and CDR2: SGHTA and FQGNSA. The clonotype originates from a woman between 65 and 79 years old who had recovered from COVID-19. The rearrangement uses TRBV7-2 and TRBJ1-2, with a tentative D call TRBD1 (6 bases). Input material: peripheral blood. CDR3 amino acids: CASSHRGGRRWGGYTF. The CDR3 DNA follows: TGTGCCAGCAGCCATAGGGGGGGCAGGCGGTGGGGTGGCTACACCTTC.